The rows below give T cell receptor beta chains drawn from one sample of a study of blood T cell repertoires in COVID-19. The protocol was immunoSEQ multiplex PCR, while the TCRdb copy is restricted to in-frame clones and leaves out a portion. Here the sample spans around 250,000 clones, around 88% being singletons. Sequencing was performed on peripheral blood. The source is a man at least 80 years old with acute or convalescent COVID-19. Both conserved end residues are trimmed from each CDR3.

TRBV11-2,TRBJ2-1,ASSPQGAYNEQF
TRBV19,TRBJ2-3,ASRNSGTSTDTQY
TRBV6-5,TRBJ1-6,ASSYSTPTAGSPLH
TRBV3-1/TRBV3-2,TRBJ1-1,ASSPDSGGTEAF
TRBV6-5,TRBJ2-5,ASRAGDQETQY
TRBV5-1,TRBJ1-2,ASSLDGGSFDGYT
TRBV5-1,TRBJ2-1,ASSSSAGLGSNEQF
TRBV2,TRBJ1-1,ASTRRMNTEAF
TRBV5-1,TRBJ2-6,ASSSTGVTGANVLT
TRBV24-1,TRBJ2-2,ATSWTGLNTGELF
TRBV2,TRBJ1-1,ASSWGQGGEAF
TRBV6-5,TRBJ2-7,ASSYSGDIYEQY
TRBV19,TRBJ1-6,ASSIRTDNSPLH
TRBV18,TRBJ2-3,ASSPSSVSTDTQY
TRBV18,TRBJ2-7,ASSQSRRSGRNEQY
TRBV18,TRBJ2-2,ASSPPGQGGTGELF
TRBV6-5,TRBJ2-7,ASSYSRDNYYEQY
TRBV19,TRBJ2-7,ASSIIRGSSYEQY
TRBV5-1,TRBJ1-5,ASSLGPTGINQPQH
TRBV19,TRBJ2-1,ASSIDKRENYNEQF
TRBV2,TRBJ2-2,ASMRGGTSTGELF
TRBV27,TRBJ1-3,ASSALGEGQGNTIY
TRBV6-5,TRBJ2-5,ASLPAGMGAETQY
TRBV19,TRBJ2-7,ASSTRDSQRLGEQY
TRBV10-3,TRBJ2-1,ATMDLSYNEQF
TRBV11-2,TRBJ1-4,ASSLAITGTGNEKLF
TRBV5-1,TRBJ2-5,ASSLGQSRETQY
TRBV5-4,TRBJ2-7,ASSQDRVSREQY
TRBV28,TRBJ2-5,ASTRIGTLETQY
TRBV28,TRBJ1-1,ASSFARKAF
TRBV29-1,TRBJ2-7,SGSGTGNYEQY
TRBV10-3,TRBJ2-2,AAQGARTGELF
TRBV9,TRBJ2-2,ASSVGSGGSSTGELF
TRBV5-1,TRBJ2-7,ASSLAQRLAGDTYEQY
TRBV5-1,TRBJ2-1,ASRPTSGVSNEQF
TRBV28,TRBJ2-7,ASSLAGALGYEQY
TRBV7-9,TRBJ1-2,ASSFGTGGRYGYT
TRBV6-5,TRBJ2-3,ASTPRARPRDTQY
TRBV28,TRBJ2-7,ASSVRDRSAYEQY
TRBV30,TRBJ1-2,ALIIGGRYT
TRBV5-1,TRBJ2-7,ASSSGQGPYEQY
TRBV12-3/TRBV12-4,TRBJ2-2,ASTPGAGELF
TRBV6-5,TRBJ2-1,ASIIIAGEYNEQF
TRBV2,TRBJ2-3,ASSDQPGAQY
TRBV6-5,TRBJ2-7,ASSYATGPYEQY